What follows are 16 T cell receptor beta chains derived from one specimen sequenced in a study of Ad26.COV2.S vaccination and SARS-CoV-2 variants. Clones were read by immunoSEQ multiplex PCR, and TCRdb kept only the in-frame ones, dropping some. The sample holds approximately 300,000 clones, approximately 86% seen once. Treatment indicated: 15 to 20 received Ad26.COV2.S at low or high dose, single or two shots; 5 received placebo; per-sample allocation not given. It was on day 63 after the first vaccine or placebo injection that samples were taken. The sample here was peripheral blood, taken in a trial of Ad26.COV2.S vaccine versus placebo. The receptors come from a person aged 18 to 65 who received the Ad26.COV2.S COVID-19 vaccine or a placebo.

Only one count was recorded for this clone. The genes are TRBV7-8 and TRBJ2-7; no firm D call. CDR1 and CDR2 (germline): SGHVS, FQNEAQ. This CDR3 spans 12 amino acids. V was clipped by 3 bases and J by 0 bases, with 3 bases between them. The CDR3 loop reads CASSFASYEQYF. CDR3 nucleotides: TGTGCCAGCAGCTTCGCCTCCTACGAGCAGTACTTC.

This rearrangement joins TRBV7-2 to TRBJ1-5; unclear D gene. CDR1 and CDR2 from the germline V gene are SGHTA and FQGNSA. Trimming took off 6 bases at V and 1 base at J, with 10 bases between the two ends. CDR3 length: 14 amino acids. The CDR3 protein is CASSVYLSNQPQHF. CDR3 nucleotide sequence: TGTGCCAGCAGTGTTTACCTGAGCAATCAGCCCCAGCATTTT.

V is TRBV11-2 and J is TRBJ1-6; weak D call: TRBD1 (5 bases). CDR1 is SGHAT, CDR2 FQNNGV, per germline. Trimming removed 8 bases from V and 7 bases from J, with 18 bases in between. The CDR3 extends over 15 amino acids. The CDR3 coding sequence is TGTGCCAGCCGTAGGTTCGGGACGTACAATTCACCCCTCCACTTT. Its translation is CASRRFGTYNSPLHF.

The rearrangement uses TRBV3-1 (or the pseudogene TRBV3-2) and TRBJ2-1, with a possible D match to TRBD2 (6 bases). Germline CDR1 is LGHDT and CDR2 is YNNKEL (reference sequence). Trimming shortened V by 5 bases and J by 0 bases, and 8 bases separated the two germline ends. This CDR3 is 14 amino acids long. This CDR3 is CASSRDFSYNEQFF. The CDR3 DNA sequence: TGTGCCAGCAGCAGGGACTTCTCCTACAATGAGCAGTTCTTC.

The J gene is TRBJ1-3, the V gene TRBV7-3; D is ambiguous. Looked up from germline, CDR1 is SGHTA and CDR2 is FQGTGA. The CDR3 extends over 14 amino acids. The germline V and J ends were trimmed by 0 bases and 2 bases, with 5 bases remaining between them. Written as DNA, the CDR3 is TGTGCCAGCAGCTTAACGGGTCCTGGAAACACCATATATTTT. This codes for CASSLTGPGNTIYF.

The chain employs TRBV5-4 and TRBJ2-7; D may match TRBD1 or TRBD2 (5 bases each). The V end lost 4 bases, the J end lost 6 bases, and 14 bases lay between the germline ends. The germline V gene has CDR1 SGHNT and CDR2 YYREEE (reference sequence). The CDR3 sequence is 13 residues long. In nucleotides, the CDR3 is TGTGCCAGCAGCCGGGACGGCCCCGGCGAGCAGTACTTC. As protein: CASSRDGPGEQYF. The full variable domain, rest sourced from reference TRBV5-4 and TRBJ2-7, is ETGVTQSPTHLIKTRGQQVTLRCSSQSGHNTVSWYQQALGQGPQFIFQYYREEENGRGNFPPRFSGLQFPNYSSELNVNALELDDSALYLCASSRDGPGEQYFGPGTRLTVT.

V and J are TRBV19 and TRBJ1-3; weak D call: TRBD1 (5 bases). Germline lookup yields CDR1 LNHDA and CDR2 SQIVND (reference sequence). The CDR3 spans 15 residues. V gave up 5 bases and J gave up 0 bases, with 11 bases separating them. The CDR3: CASSPTDNSGNTIYF. The CDR3, as DNA: TGTGCCAGTAGTCCGACAGACAACTCTGGAAACACCATATATTTT.

The chain has TRBV5-1 and TRBJ2-6, with a possible D match to TRBD2 (5 bases). The germline V and J ends were trimmed by 4 bases and 4 bases, with 12 bases remaining between them. Germline V gene data show CDR1 as SGHRS and CDR2 as YFSETQ. This CDR3 is built from 15 residues. In DNA, the CDR3 is TGCGCCAGCAGCCTGAGGGCGGCCGGGGCCAACGTCCTGACTTTC. Its protein product is CASSLRAAGANVLTF.

This clone was counted between two and nine times. The chain has TRBV14 and TRBJ1-6, with 9 bases matching TRBD1. There are 15 residues in the CDR3. The ends lost 8 bases at V and 4 bases at J; junction bases unmatched: 6. CDR1 is SGHDN, CDR2 FVKESK, per germline. As DNA, the CDR3 is TGTGCCAGCGGTAGGACAGGGGCTTATAATTCACCCCTCCACTTT. Translated, it gives CASGRTGAYNSPLHF.

The V and J genes are TRBV27 and TRBJ2-7; D unresolved. This CDR3 spans 13 amino acids. Trimming left V 6 bases short and J 4 bases short, with 13 bases between. CDR1 and CDR2 from the germline V gene are MNHEY and SMNVEV (reference sequence). The CDR3 DNA follows: TGTGCCAGCAGGGAGATCCTGGGGTACGAGCAGTACTTC. This gives the protein CASREILGYEQYF.

The V and J genes are TRBV10-1 and TRBJ1-1, with TRBD1 matching 9 bases. The CDR3 is 14 amino acids. V gave up 0 bases and J gave up 8 bases; unmatched junction bases: 4. Looked up from germline, CDR1 is WNHNN and CDR2 is SYGVQD (reference sequence). CDR3 sequence (DNA): TGCGCCAGCAGTGAGTCCCCGGGACAGGGCGAAGCTTTCTTT. It translates to CASSESPGQGEAFF.

This chain links TRBV5-1 with TRBJ2-5, with 7 bases aligning to TRBD1. CDR3 length: 15 amino acids. CDR1 and CDR2 from the germline V gene are SGHRS and YFSETQ. Trimming at V came to 4 bases and at J to 7 bases, leaving 13 bases not matched to a gene. The CDR3 DNA reads TGCGCCAGCAGCCCTGGGACAGCGCCCGCGGGGACCCAGTACTTC. This translates into CASSPGTAPAGTQYF.

The chain is built from TRBV5-1 and TRBJ2-5; 8 nucleotides align to TRBD2. Trimming at V came to 3 bases and at J to 4 bases, leaving 2 bases not matched to a gene. This CDR3 is 13 amino acids long. Germline V lookup: CDR1 SGHRS, CDR2 YFSETQ. Here the CDR3 reads CASSSGLAETQYF. The CDR3 coding sequence is TGCGCCAGCAGCTCAGGACTAGCAGAGACCCAGTACTTC.

This clone was observed a single time. Germline and junction disagree at one end, which may indicate a read error. This chain links TRBV6-1 with TRBJ1-2; D is undetermined. The germline gives CDR1 MNHNS, CDR2 SASEGT. The CDR3 is made up of 11 amino acids. The DNA of the CDR3 is TGTGCCAGCAGTGAAGCAACCCGGGTAGGATTC. It yields the protein CASSEATRVGF.

CDR3 amino acids: CAWISQTRGGNTIYF. The CDR3 DNA follows: TGTGCCTGGATTAGTCAGACCCGGGGAGGAAACACCATATATTTT. J is TRBJ1-3 and V is TRBV30, with no clear D. The ends were cut back, 4 bases at V and 4 bases at J, with 17 bases in the middle. Per the germline V gene, CDR1 is GTSNPN and CDR2 is SVGIG (reference sequence). The CDR3 covers 15 residues.

This chain joins TRBV6-2 or TRBV6-3 and TRBJ2-1, with D possibly matching TRBD2 (5 bases). The CDR3 is 13 residues long. Trimming removed 5 bases at V and 4 bases at J, with 9 bases between. The germline CDR1 and CDR2 sequences are MNHEY and SVGEGT. The CDR3 bases are TGTGCCAGCAGTCTTAGCGAATACAATGAGCAGTTCTTC. It codes for CASSLSEYNEQFF.